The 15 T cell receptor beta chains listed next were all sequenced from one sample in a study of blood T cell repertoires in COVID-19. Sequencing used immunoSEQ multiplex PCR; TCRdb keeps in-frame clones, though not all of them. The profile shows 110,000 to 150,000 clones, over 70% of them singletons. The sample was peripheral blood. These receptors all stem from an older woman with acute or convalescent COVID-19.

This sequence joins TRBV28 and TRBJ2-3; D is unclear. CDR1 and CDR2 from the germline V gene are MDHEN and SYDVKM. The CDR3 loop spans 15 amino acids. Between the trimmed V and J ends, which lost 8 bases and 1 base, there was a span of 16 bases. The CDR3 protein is CASSLLKSGTDTQYF. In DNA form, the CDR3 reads TGTGCCAGCTCCCTTTTAAAATCTGGCACAGATACGCAGTATTTT.

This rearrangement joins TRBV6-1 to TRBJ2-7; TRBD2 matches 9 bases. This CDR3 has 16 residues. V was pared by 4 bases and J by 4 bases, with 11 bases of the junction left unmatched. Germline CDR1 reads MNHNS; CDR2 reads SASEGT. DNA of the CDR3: TGTGCCAGCAGTGTCGCCTCTAGCGGGACAATTTACGAGCAGTACTTC. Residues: CASSVASSGTIYEQYF.

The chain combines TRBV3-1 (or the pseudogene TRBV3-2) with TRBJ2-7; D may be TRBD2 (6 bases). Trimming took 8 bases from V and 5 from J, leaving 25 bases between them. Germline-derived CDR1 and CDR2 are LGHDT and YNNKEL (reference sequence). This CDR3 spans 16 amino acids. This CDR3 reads CASEAGRGTVNHEQYF. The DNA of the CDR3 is TGTGCCAGCGAGGCGGGACGCGGGACCGTCAACCACGAGCAGTACTTC.

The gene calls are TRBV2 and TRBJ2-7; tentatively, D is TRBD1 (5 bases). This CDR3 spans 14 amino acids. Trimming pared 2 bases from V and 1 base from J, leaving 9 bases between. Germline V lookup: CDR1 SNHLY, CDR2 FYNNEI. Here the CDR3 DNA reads TGTGCCAGCAGTGAACCAGGGATATCCTACGAGCAGTACTTC. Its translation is CASSEPGISYEQYF.

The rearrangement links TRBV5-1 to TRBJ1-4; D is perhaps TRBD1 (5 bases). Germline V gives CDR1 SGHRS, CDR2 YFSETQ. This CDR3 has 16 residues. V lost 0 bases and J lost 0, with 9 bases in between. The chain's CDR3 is CASSLGRGATNEKLFF. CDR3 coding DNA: TGCGCCAGCAGCTTGGGGCGGGGGGCAACTAATGAAAAACTGTTTTTT.

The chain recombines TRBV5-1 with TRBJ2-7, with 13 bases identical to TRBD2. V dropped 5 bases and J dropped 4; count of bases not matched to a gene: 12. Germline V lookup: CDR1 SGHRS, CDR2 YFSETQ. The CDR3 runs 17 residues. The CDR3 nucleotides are TGCGCCAGCAGACCGACTACTAGCGGGAGGGCCTCGTACGAGCAGTACTTC. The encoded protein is CASRPTTSGRASYEQYF.

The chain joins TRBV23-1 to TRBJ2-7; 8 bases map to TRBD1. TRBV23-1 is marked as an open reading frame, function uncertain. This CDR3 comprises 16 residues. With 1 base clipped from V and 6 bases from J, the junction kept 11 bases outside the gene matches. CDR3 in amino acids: CASSQYARTGFGEQYF. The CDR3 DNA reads TGCGCCAGCAGTCAATATGCCAGGACAGGGTTCGGCGAGCAGTACTTC.

The CDR3 is CASRDRGHADTQYF. CDR3 DNA sequence: TGTGCCAGCAGGGACAGGGGGCACGCAGATACGCAGTATTTT. This sequence joins TRBV7-9 and TRBJ2-3, with TRBD1 matching 11 bases. This CDR3 comprises 14 residues. Trimming at V came to 6 bases and at J to 4 bases, leaving 3 bases not matched to a gene. Germline V gene sequence: CDR1 SEHNR, CDR2 FQNEAQ (reference sequence).

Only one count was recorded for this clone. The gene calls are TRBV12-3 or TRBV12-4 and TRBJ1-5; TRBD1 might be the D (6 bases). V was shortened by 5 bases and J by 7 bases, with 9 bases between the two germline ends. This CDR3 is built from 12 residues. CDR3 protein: CASSTQGQPQHF. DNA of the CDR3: TGTGCCAGCAGTACCCAGGGGCAGCCCCAGCATTTT.

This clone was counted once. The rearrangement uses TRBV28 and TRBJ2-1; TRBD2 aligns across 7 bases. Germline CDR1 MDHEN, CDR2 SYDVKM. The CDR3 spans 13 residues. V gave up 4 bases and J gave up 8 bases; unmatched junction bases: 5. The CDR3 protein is CASSWLLADEQFF. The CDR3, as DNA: TGTGCCAGCAGTTGGCTCCTAGCGGATGAGCAGTTCTTC.

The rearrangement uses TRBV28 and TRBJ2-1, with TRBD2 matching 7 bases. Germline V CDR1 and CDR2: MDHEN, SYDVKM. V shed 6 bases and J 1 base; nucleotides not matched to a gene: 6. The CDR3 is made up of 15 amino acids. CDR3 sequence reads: CASSLLGGSYNEQFF. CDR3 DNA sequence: TGTGCCAGCAGCCTTTTGGGAGGGTCCTACAATGAGCAGTTCTTC. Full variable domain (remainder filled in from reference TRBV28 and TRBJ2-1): DVKVTQSSRYLVKRTGEKVFLECVQDMDHENMFWYRQDPGLGLRLIYFSYDVKMKEKGDIPEGYSVSREKKERFSLILESASTNQTSMYLCASSLLGGSYNEQFFGPGTRLTVL.

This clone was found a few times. CDR3 loop: CASSDRGGANEQFF. CDR3 nucleotides: TGCGCCAGCAGTGACAGGGGCGGCGCGAATGAGCAGTTCTTC. The chain couples TRBV10-2 to TRBJ2-1, with a weak D call TRBD1 (6 bases). This CDR3 comprises 14 residues. Germline-derived CDR1 and CDR2 are WSHSY and SAAADI. The V end lost 3 bases, the J end lost 7 bases, and 13 bases lay between the germline ends.

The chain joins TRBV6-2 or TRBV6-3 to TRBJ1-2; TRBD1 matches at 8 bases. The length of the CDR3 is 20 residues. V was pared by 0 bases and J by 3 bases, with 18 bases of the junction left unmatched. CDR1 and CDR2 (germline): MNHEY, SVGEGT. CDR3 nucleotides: TGTGCCAGCAGTTACTCCCCTTTCCGGACAGGGTTCGGAGGGGACTATGGCTACACCTTC. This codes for CASSYSPFRTGFGGDYGYTF.

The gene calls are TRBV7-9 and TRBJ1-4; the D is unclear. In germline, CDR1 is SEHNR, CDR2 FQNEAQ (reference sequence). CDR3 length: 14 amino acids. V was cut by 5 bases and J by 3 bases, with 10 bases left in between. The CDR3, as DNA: TGTGCCAGCAGCCAAGGCGAGGCTAATGAAAAACTGTTTTTT. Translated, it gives CASSQGEANEKLFF.

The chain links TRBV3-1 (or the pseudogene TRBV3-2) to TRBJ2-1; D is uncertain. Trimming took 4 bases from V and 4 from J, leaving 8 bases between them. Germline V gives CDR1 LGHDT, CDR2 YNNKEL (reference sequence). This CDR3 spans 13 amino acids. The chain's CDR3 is CASSPPNYNEQFF. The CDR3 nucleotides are TGTGCCAGCAGCCCCCCCAATTACAATGAGCAGTTCTTC.